The sequence of this T cell receptor beta chain was determined in a study of shared clonotypes between healthy human individuals. Study at large: The donor pool was made up of two women and three men aged 18 to 49. The plates for each donor numbered three CD4 naive, three CD4 memory, two CD8 naive and one CD8 memory.

Comments on this clone: What it binds is unknown.

Produced via immunoSEQ multiplex PCR; TCRdb's table is partial and in-frame only. The sample holds 2 million to 2.5 million clones, around 92% seen once. Study conclusions and caveats: Shared clonotypes: 4.5% to 5% naive CD4, under 4% naive CD8, about 2.5% memory CD4, approximately 0.4% memory CD8. Sequencing of the sorted subsets was shown by rarefaction to be incomplete despite large depth.

The CDR3 extends over 8 amino acids. Trimming removed 9 bases from V and 10 bases from J, with 7 bases in between. Germline CDR1 and CDR2: SGDLS and YYNGEE. The chain couples TRBV9 to TRBJ2-5; D not resolved. This clonotype originated in a man in his late teens or twenties in good health. Some clones in this sample may be carry-over from other donors' samples. Material: naive CD4+ T cells from PBMCs. The sample's subset: CD45RA+ positively selected. CDR3 sequence: CAIKDQYF. As DNA, the CDR3 is TGTGCCATCAAAGACCAGTACTTC. The entire variable domain, with the rest obtained from reference TRBV9 and TRBJ2-5, is as follows: DSGVTQTPKHLITATGQRVTLRCSPRSGDLSVYWYQQSLDQGLQFLIQYYNGEERAKGNILERFSAQQFPDLHSELNLSSLELGDSALYFCAIKDQYFGPGTRLLVL.